This TCR beta chain stems from a study of graft-versus-host responses after intestinal transplantation. Overall study: All recipients were transplanted with multivisceral, liver-intestinal, or isolated intestinal grafts. Induction with anti-thymocyte globulin, then tacrolimus and steroids for about 3 years, was given to all recipients. General study points: The marrow of recipients harbored GvH clones, and ileum or blood showed some of them first. Association was observed between peak circulating GvH clone levels and early post-transplant HvG declines.

As for this clone: The antigen remains undetermined.

The method was immunoSEQ multiplex PCR; TCRdb's version includes in-frame clones alone and lacks a portion of them. The sample includes tens of thousands of clones, 85% to 95% of them seen just once. The germline V gene encodes CDR1 SEHNR and CDR2 FQNEAQ (reference sequence). This CDR3 contains 15 residues. V gave up 10 bases and J gave up 8 bases, with 26 bases separating them. The TCR was taken from a human donor who received an intestinal transplant. The V gene is TRBV7-9, the J gene TRBJ1-2, with D perhaps matching TRBD1 (6 bases). The sample in question was unstimulated CD8+ T cells sorted from spleen or lymph node cells, obtained before intestinal transplant. The chain's CDR3 is CATFNPPGGRGGYTF. Here the CDR3 DNA reads TGTGCCACCTTCAACCCCCCTGGGGGCCGCGGGGGCTACACCTTC.